This TCR beta chain was sequenced for a study of blood T cell repertoires in COVID-19. Method: immunoSEQ multiplex PCR; TCRdb's copy keeps in-frame clones and lacks some. The sample records 200,000 to 300,000 clones, 70% to 90% being singletons. This CDR3 comprises 11 residues. The ends were cut back, 7 bases at V and 4 bases at J, with 7 bases in the middle. Germline loops: CDR1 MDHEN, CDR2 SYDVKM. The chain links TRBV28 to TRBJ1-1; TRBD1 is a possible D gene (6 bases). Sequenced input: peripheral blood. This TCR came from a young man with active or convalescent COVID-19. This CDR3 is CASMGATEAFF. The DNA of the CDR3 is TGTGCCAGCATGGGGGCCACTGAAGCTTTCTTT.